Listed below are T cell receptor beta chains from one sample, sequenced in a study of blood T cell repertoires in COVID-19. Here immunoSEQ multiplex PCR was the method, and the copy in TCRdb shows in-frame clones only, minus some. Among around 360,000 clones listed, 80% to 90% were seen once. Sequences were obtained from peripheral blood. The receptors come from a woman younger than 45 with COVID-19, enrolled during active disease. The CDR3 runs from the conserved cysteine through the conserved F or W. A D gene is named only where the DNA matches it firmly. Expanded clones get a size class; other rows say once, few or many, or leave the size out.

.	.	TRBJ2-7	TRBV7-2	CASSSPPTGEGQYF	TGTGCCAGCAGCTCCCCGCCGACTGGAGAGGGACAGTACTTC
.	TRBD1	TRBJ1-5	TRBV29-1	CSVGTGVGNQPQHF	TGCAGCGTTGGGACAGGGGTGGGCAATCAGCCCCAGCATTTT
.	.	TRBJ1-2	TRBV18	CASSPEAGAHGYTF	TGTGCCAGCTCACCCGAGGCAGGGGCGCATGGCTACACCTTC
.	.	TRBJ2-5	TRBV3-1/TRBV3-2	CASSQSSTQYF	TGTGCCAGCAGCCAATCTAGCACCCAGTACTTC
few	TRBD2	TRBJ2-5	TRBV5-1	CASSLSGRGQETQYF	TGCGCCAGCAGCTTGAGCGGGAGAGGGCAAGAGACCCAGTACTTC
once	TRBD1	TRBJ2-7	TRBV29-1	CSVDSGQGLYEQYF	TGCAGCGTCGACTCGGGACAGGGCCTTTACGAGCAGTACTTC
.	.	TRBJ2-5	TRBV24-1	CATRRISPGPCGKTQYF	TGTGCCACCAGGAGGATTTCCCCGGGCCCCTGCGGGAAGACCCAGTACTTC
.	.	TRBJ1-6	TRBV2	CASSVATTVSPLHF	TGTGCCAGCAGTGTAGCAACGACTGTTTCACCCCTCCACTTT
once	.	TRBJ2-2	TRBV28	CASSLYPPASRTGELFF	TGTGCCAGCAGTTTATATCCCCCCGCATCTAGGACCGGGGAGCTGTTTTTT
.	.	TRBJ1-2	TRBV29-1	CSVPTGTDGYTF	TGCAGCGTTCCCACAGGGACGGATGGCTACACCTTC
.	TRBD1	TRBJ1-2	TRBV27	CASRGTGDGYTF	TGTGCCAGCAGGGGGACAGGGGATGGCTACACCTTC
.	.	TRBJ1-5	TRBV2	CASSVGGNGQPQHF	TGTGCCAGCAGTGTAGGAGGGAACGGTCAGCCCCAGCATTTT
once	.	TRBJ2-7	TRBV12-3/TRBV12-4	CASSLVGAYEQYF	TGTGCCAGCAGTTTAGTCGGGGCCTACGAGCAGTACTTC
.	TRBD2	TRBJ2-7	TRBV7-2	CASSLGPSRGEQYF	TGTGCCAGCAGCCTCGGACCATCGCGGGGGGAGCAGTACTTC
.	.	TRBJ1-2	TRBV2	CASSEANTAVGYTF	TGTGCCAGCAGTGAAGCGAACACAGCGGTGGGCTACACCTTC
.	TRBD1	TRBJ1-6	TRBV6-1	CASSVETGGIGSPLHF	TGTGCCAGCAGTGTCGAGACAGGGGGCATAGGGTCACCCCTCCACTTT
.	TRBD1	TRBJ2-7	TRBV27	CASSLSGQGPQGPYEQYF	TGTGCCAGCAGTTTATCGGGACAGGGGCCACAAGGGCCCTACGAGCAGTACTTC
once	TRBD1	TRBJ2-7	TRBV19	CASTRTGRSYEQYF	TGTGCCAGTACCCGGACAGGGCGTTCCTACGAGCAGTACTTC
.	.	TRBJ2-5	TRBV11-3	CASSSAGAETQYF	TGTGCCAGCAGCTCCGCAGGGGCCGAGACCCAGTACTTC
.	.	TRBJ2-7	TRBV4-1	CASSQTEDEQYF	TGCGCCAGCAGCCAGACAGAAGACGAGCAGTACTTC
.	.	TRBJ2-2	TRBV5-1	CASSLSRGPPHGELFF	TGCGCCAGCAGCCTCTCGCGCGGGCCCCCACACGGGGAGCTGTTTTTT
.	TRBD2	TRBJ2-2	TRBV7-2	CASSPRALAGNTGELFF	TGTGCCAGCAGCCCAAGGGCCCTAGCGGGCAACACCGGGGAGCTGTTTTTT
.	.	TRBJ1-1	TRBV9	CASSSPGNTEAFF	TGTGCCAGCAGCTCCCCAGGAAATACTGAAGCTTTCTTT
many	TRBD1	TRBJ2-5	TRBV5-6	CASSSRTGFETQYF	TGTGCCAGCAGCTCTAGGACAGGGTTTGAGACCCAGTACTTC
.	TRBD2	TRBJ2-5	TRBV4-3	CASSQVGGITGETQYF	TGCGCCAGCAGCCAAGTCGGGGGGATCACGGGAGAGACCCAGTACTTC
.	.	TRBJ1-2	TRBV25-1	CASTPTVRGGYGYTF	TGTGCCAGCACTCCGACGGTTCGGGGAGGGTATGGCTACACCTTC
.	TRBD1	TRBJ1-6	TRBV3-1/TRBV3-2	CASSQVRTGSSYNSPLHF	TGTGCCAGCAGCCAAGTTAGGACAGGGAGCTCCTATAATTCACCCCTCCACTTT
.	.	TRBJ2-2	TRBV10-1	CASSESPFAGPTGELFF	TGCGCCAGCAGTGAGTCCCCCTTCGCGGGACCGACCGGGGAGCTGTTTTTT
.	.	TRBJ2-7	TRBV5-4	CASSLGGGFPYEQYF	TGTGCCAGCAGCTTGGGCGGCGGATTTCCCTACGAGCAGTACTTC
few	.	TRBJ2-7	TRBV9	CASSDPGAPGGEQYF	TGTGCCAGCAGCGATCCAGGGGCGCCGGGAGGCGAGCAGTACTTC